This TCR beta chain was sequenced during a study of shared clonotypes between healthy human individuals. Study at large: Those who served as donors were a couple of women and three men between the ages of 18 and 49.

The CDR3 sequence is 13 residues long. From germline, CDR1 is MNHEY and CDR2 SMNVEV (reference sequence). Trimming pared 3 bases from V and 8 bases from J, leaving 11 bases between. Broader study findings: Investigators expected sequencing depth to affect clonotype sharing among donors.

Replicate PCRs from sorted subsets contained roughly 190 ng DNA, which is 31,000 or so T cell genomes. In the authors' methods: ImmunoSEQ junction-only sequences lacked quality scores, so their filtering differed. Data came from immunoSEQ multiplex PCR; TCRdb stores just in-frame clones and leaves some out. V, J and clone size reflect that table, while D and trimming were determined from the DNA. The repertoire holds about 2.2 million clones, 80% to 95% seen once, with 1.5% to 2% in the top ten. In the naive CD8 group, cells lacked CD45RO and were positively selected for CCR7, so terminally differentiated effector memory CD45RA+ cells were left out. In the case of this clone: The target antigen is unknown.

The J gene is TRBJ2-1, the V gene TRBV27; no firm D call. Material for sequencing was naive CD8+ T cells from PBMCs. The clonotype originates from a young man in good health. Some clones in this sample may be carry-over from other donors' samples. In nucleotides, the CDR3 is TGTGCCAGCAGTTTGATTAGGTTGCATGAGCAGTTCTTC. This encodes CASSLIRLHEQFF.